The next 10 T cell receptor beta chains were all read from a single sample in a study of T cell repertoires in cytomegalovirus infection. TCRdb re-called the reads through MiXCR, storing one row per CDR3 protein. The sample contains about 260,000 distinct CDR3 sequences, roughly 9% of which appear only once. The material sequenced was PBMCs. The receptor source for this set is a human donor in good health (CMV status not recorded). Some clones in this sample may be carry-over from other donors' samples.

Ten or more counts support this clonotype. The genes are TRBV7-2 and TRBJ1-2; a weak D match, TRBD1 (6 bases). The V and J ends lost 1 base and 4 bases respectively, with 16 bases between them. The CDR3 loop spans 16 amino acids. Germline-derived CDR1 and CDR2 are SGHTA and FQGNSA. Here the CDR3 reads CASSLGGGGWGYGYTF. The DNA of the CDR3 is TGTGCCAGCAGCTTAGGAGGGGGAGGTTGGGGCTATGGCTACACCTTC.

This clonotype was observed a single time. The V gene is TRBV14, the J gene TRBJ1-5; D is undetermined. V lost 0 bases and J 3 bases, leaving 9 bases between the germline ends. CDR3 size: 15 residues. The germline gives CDR1 SGHDN, CDR2 FVKESK. CDR3 amino acids: CASSQEGRFNQPQHF. In DNA, the CDR3 is TGTGCCAGCAGCCAAGAGGGCCGGTTCAATCAGCCCCAGCATTTT.

This clonotype was recorded a few times. Here the CDR3 reads CSAQGGLAGVGEQFF. CDR3 in DNA: TGCAGTGCCCAGGGGGGACTAGCGGGCGTGGGTGAGCAGTTCTTC. V is TRBV20-1 and J is TRBJ2-1, with TRBD2 matching over 12 bases. This CDR3 contains 15 residues. Looked up from germline, CDR1 is DFQATT and CDR2 is SNEGSKA (reference sequence). With 6 bases clipped from V and 9 bases from J, the junction kept 12 bases outside the gene matches.

The rearrangement links TRBV10-2 to TRBJ1-1, with 7 bases identical to TRBD1. CDR3 size: 17 residues. The germline V gene encodes CDR1 WSHSY and CDR2 SAAADI. Germline trimming cut 6 bases from V and 5 bases from J; bases unmatched to any gene: 18. The CDR3 loop is CASRDPRTGFQRTEAFF. The CDR3 DNA reads TGCGCCAGCAGAGATCCCCGGACAGGCTTCCAACGGACTGAAGCTTTCTTT.

The chain joins TRBV20-1 to TRBJ2-7; 8 positions agree with TRBD2. This CDR3 region has 14 residues. J was trimmed by 0 bases and V by 5 bases; bases with no gene match: 6. In germline, CDR1 is DFQATT, CDR2 SNEGSKA (reference sequence). In DNA form, the CDR3 reads TGCAGTGCTGGGTTTGGGACTAGCTCCTACGAGCAGTACTTC. This sequence encodes CSAGFGTSSYEQYF.

This clonotype was observed at least ten times. This chain connects TRBV7-2 to TRBJ2-2, with unresolved D. Germline CDR1 reads SGHTA; CDR2 reads FQGNSA. The CDR3 runs 14 residues. The V and J ends lost 5 bases and 4 bases respectively, with 11 bases between them. The CDR3 nucleotides are TGTGCCAGCAGCGGTAGGGTACGCACCGGGGAGCTGTTTTTT. This translates into CASSGRVRTGELFF.

This clonotype has a count of ten or more. CDR3 coding DNA: TGTGCCAGCAGGGAAAGGACTAGCGGGGGCACAGATACGCAGTATTTT. It translates to CASRERTSGGTDTQYF. This rearrangement joins TRBV2 to TRBJ2-3; 12 bases are shared with TRBD2. The J segment lost 1 base and the V segment lost 6 bases, leaving 5 bases of the junction unmatched. This CDR3 is 16 amino acids long. Germline V gene sequence: CDR1 SNHLY, CDR2 FYNNEI.

The table lists this clonotype with many counts. The gene calls are TRBV7-2 and TRBJ2-2, with 11 bases fitting TRBD1. This CDR3 is built from 15 residues. V lost 5 bases and J lost 6; bases outside the gene matches: 5. The V gene's germline CDR1 is SGHTA and CDR2 FQGNSA. CDR3 coding DNA: TGTGCCAGCAGCCGCGGGGGACAGGGGGCCGGGGAGCTGTTTTTT. The encoded protein is CASSRGGQGAGELFF.

This clonotype was seen many times. J is TRBJ2-6 and V is TRBV12-3 or TRBV12-4; D is possibly TRBD1 (6 bases). This CDR3 is 14 amino acids long. Trimming took off 4 bases at V and 2 bases at J, with 6 bases between the two ends. The CDR3 loop is CASSSGAGANVLTF. In nucleotides, the CDR3 is TGTGCCAGCAGTTCAGGGGCTGGGGCCAACGTCCTGACTTTC.

This chain links TRBV20-1 with TRBJ2-3; maybe TRBD2 (8 bases). The germline V gene encodes CDR1 DFQATT and CDR2 SNEGSKA (reference sequence). The V gene lost 3 bases and the J gene lost 2 bases, with 18 bases spanning the gap. This CDR3 contains 16 residues. The CDR3 sequence is CSASAAGGQLTDTQYF. CDR3 coding DNA: TGCAGTGCTAGTGCCGCGGGGGGACAGCTCACAGATACGCAGTATTTT.